This TCR beta chain is from a study of OX40 agonist ivuxolimab in advanced cancers. Measured with immunoSEQ multiplex PCR; TCRdb has only the in-frame clones, and not every one. In the table there are under 150,000 clones, 85% to 95% of which are singletons. This sequence was found in an adult with an advanced solid tumor such as melanoma, head and neck, liver or kidney cancer. The specimen was CD4+ or CD8+ T cells sorted from blood, collected in a trial of the OX40 agonist ivuxolimab.

DNA for the CDR3: TGTGCCAGCAGTTCCAGGACGGACTATAATTCACCCCTCCACTTT. It yields the protein CASSSRTDYNSPLHF. The chain links TRBV27 to TRBJ1-6; the D is unclear. Deletions cut 4 bases from V and 3 bases from J, with 10 bases between. The CDR3 consists of 15 residues. Per germline, CDR1 MNHEY and CDR2 SMNVEV (reference sequence).